This T cell receptor beta chain emerged from a study of cytomegalovirus exposure and HLA in healthy donors. Recording of this donor's CMV serostatus was not done. Findings and limits, study-wide: TCR beta chains associated with HLA were, in a later analysis, more clonally expanded than equally common others. TCR beta V- and J-gene trimming was later associated with a missense DCLRE1C variant.

CDR1 and CDR2 (germline): MGHRA, YSYEKL. Trimming shortened V by 0 bases and J by 0 bases, and 8 bases separated the two germline ends. The CDR3 has 16 amino acids. Of note for this clone: The target antigen is unknown.

PCR amplification relied on 60 Vbeta primers (plus 13 Jbeta primers). The table came from immunoSEQ multiplex PCR; TCRdb's copy has only in-frame clones and leaves some out. The sample shows 97,000 or so clones, roughly 60% of them seen only once. The rearrangement uses TRBV4-1 and TRBJ1-4; no definite D call. The sequenced sample was PBMCs. The origin of this receptor is a human donor in good health. CDR3 sequence reads: CASSQDLRATNEKLFF. The DNA of the CDR3 is TGCGCCAGCAGCCAAGATCTTCGGGCAACTAATGAAAAACTGTTTTTT.